This T cell receptor (beta chain) is from a study of T cells in Graves' hyperthyroidism and ophthalmopathy. This clonotype was picked up many times. Trimming took 3 bases from V and 5 from J, leaving 10 bases between them. Germline V gene sequence: CDR1 SQVTM, CDR2 ANQGSEA. The CDR3 covers 12 residues. Researchers amplified the TCR beta CDR3 regions from RNA transcripts. In the first-round RT-PCR of the TCR CDR3, the HTBI primer set was used. MiXCR, applied by TCRdb to the multiplex PCR reads, yields one record per CDR3 protein. The data show roughly 510,000 distinct CDR3 sequences, approximately 49% seen once.

The sample consisted of peripheral blood or thyroid tissue (not recorded which). The chain has TRBV29-1 and TRBJ2-5; the D call may be TRBD1 or TRBD2 (5 bases each). This receptor was identified in an adult woman with Graves' disease, either hyperthyroidism or ophthalmopathy (not recorded which). This CDR3 reads CSVDPGAETQYF. CDR3 bases: TGCAGCGTTGACCCCGGGGCTGAGACCCAGTACTTC.